Given below is one TCR beta chain in context. The data are from a study of regulatory T cells in long-lasting Graves disease. Time point here: newly diagnosed GD, antithyroid drugs for less than 3 months. RNA isolated from PBMCs was used to make the TCR library. In building TCR beta libraries, iRepertoire HTBI primers were used together with Arm-PCR of CDR3 regions. TCRdb passed the multiplex PCR reads through MiXCR, listing each CDR3 protein once. The data show 520,000 or so distinct CDR3 sequences, with approximately 12% seen just once and approximately 9.6% held by the top ten. These data were also filed under a second study, of T cells in Graves' hyperthyroidism and ophthalmopathy.

Sequencing used peripheral blood mononuclear cells (PBMCs), obtained at new diagnosis, from a patient treated with antithyroid drugs. The clonotype comes from a woman in her twenties or thirties with Graves disease.

CDR3 in DNA: TGTGCCAGCACCGGGAAAGACAGGGGGCTGGGGACCCAGTACTTC. It yields the protein CASTGKDRGLGTQYF. The V call is TRBV6-1, the J call TRBJ2-5, with 10 bases identical to TRBD1. This CDR3 is built from 15 residues. V shed 7 bases, J shed 7 bases, and the junction held 12 bases outside the gene matches. The germline V gene has CDR1 MNHNS and CDR2 SASEGT.